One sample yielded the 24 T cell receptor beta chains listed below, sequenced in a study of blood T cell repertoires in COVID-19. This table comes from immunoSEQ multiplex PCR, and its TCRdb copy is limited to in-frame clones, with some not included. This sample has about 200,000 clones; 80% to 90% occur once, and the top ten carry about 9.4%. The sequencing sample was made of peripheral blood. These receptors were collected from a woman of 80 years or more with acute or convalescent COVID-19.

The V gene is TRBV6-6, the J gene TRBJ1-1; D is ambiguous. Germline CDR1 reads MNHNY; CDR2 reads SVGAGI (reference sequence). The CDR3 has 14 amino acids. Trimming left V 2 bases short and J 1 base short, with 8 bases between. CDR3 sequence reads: CASSYPRQNTEAFF. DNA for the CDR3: TGTGCCAGCAGTTACCCCCGACAGAACACTGAAGCTTTCTTT.

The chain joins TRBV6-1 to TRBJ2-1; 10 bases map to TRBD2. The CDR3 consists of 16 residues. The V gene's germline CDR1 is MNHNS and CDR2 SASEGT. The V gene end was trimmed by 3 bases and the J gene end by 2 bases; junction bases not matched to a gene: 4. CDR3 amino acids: CASSELAGVTYNEQFF. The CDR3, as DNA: TGTGCCAGCAGTGAGCTAGCGGGGGTTACCTACAATGAGCAGTTCTTC.

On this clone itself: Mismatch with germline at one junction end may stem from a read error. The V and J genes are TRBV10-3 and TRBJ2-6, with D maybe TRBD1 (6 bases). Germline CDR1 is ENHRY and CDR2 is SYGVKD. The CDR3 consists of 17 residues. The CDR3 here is CAMSGIGGHSGANVLTF. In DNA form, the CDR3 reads TGTGCCATGAGTGGGATAGGGGGTCACTCTGGGGCCAACGTCCTGACTTTC.

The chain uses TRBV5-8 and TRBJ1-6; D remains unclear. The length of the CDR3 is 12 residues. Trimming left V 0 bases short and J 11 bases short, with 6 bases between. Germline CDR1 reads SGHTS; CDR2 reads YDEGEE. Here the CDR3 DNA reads TGTGCCAGCAGCTTGGTGTTAACACCCCTCCACTTT. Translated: CASSLVLTPLHF.

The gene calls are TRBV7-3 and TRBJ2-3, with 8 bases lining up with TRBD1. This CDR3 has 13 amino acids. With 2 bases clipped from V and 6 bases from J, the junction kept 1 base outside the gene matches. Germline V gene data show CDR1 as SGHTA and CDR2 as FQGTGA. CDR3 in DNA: TGTGCCAGCAGCTTAGACAGGGGTGATACGCAGTATTTT. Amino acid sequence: CASSLDRGDTQYF.

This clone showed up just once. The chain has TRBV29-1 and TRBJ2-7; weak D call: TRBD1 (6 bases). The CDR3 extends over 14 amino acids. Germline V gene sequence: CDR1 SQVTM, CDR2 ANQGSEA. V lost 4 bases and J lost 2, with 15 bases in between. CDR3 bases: TGCAGCGTTGGAGGGGCTAGGGACACCTACGAGCAGTACTTC. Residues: CSVGGARDTYEQYF.

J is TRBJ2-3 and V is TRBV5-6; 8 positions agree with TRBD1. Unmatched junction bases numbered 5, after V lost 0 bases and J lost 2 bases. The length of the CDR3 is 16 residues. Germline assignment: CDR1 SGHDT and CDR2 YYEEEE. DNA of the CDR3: TGTGCCAGCAGCTTGGAGGGACAGGCCTACACAGATACGCAGTATTTT. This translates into CASSLEGQAYTDTQYF. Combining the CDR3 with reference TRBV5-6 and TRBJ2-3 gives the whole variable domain DAGVTQSPTHLIKTRGQQVTLRCSPKSGHDTVSWYQQALGQGPQFIFQYYEEEERQRGNFPDRFSGHQFPNYSSELNVNALLLGDSALYLCASSLEGQAYTDTQYFGPGTRLTVL.

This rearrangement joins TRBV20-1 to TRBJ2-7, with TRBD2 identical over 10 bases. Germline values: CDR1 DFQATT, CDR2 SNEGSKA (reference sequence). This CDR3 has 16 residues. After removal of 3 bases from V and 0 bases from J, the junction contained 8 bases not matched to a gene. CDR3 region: CSASILAGRLSYEQYF. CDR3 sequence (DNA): TGCAGTGCTAGTATACTAGCGGGAAGGCTCTCCTACGAGCAGTACTTC.

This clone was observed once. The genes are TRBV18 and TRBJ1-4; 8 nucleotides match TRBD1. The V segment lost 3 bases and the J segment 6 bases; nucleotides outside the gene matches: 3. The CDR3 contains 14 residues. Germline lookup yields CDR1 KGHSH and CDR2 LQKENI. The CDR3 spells CASSPDRGYEKLFF. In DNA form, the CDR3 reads TGTGCCAGCTCACCTGACAGGGGATATGAAAAACTGTTTTTT.

The CDR3 bases are TGCGCCAGCAGCAAGGCTTCCAGACAGGGGGTAAATGAGCAGTTCTTC. It encodes CASSKASRQGVNEQFF. This chain links TRBV5-1 with TRBJ2-1; 9 bases are a match to TRBD1. Germline V gene lookup returns CDR1 SGHRS and CDR2 YFSETQ. This CDR3 region has 16 residues. J was trimmed by 7 bases and V by 4 bases; bases with no gene match: 12.

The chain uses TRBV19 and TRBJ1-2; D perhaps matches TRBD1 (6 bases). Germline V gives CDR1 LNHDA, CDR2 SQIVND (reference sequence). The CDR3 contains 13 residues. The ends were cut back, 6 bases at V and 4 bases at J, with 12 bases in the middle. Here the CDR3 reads CASRKGGFYGYTF. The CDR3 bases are TGTGCCAGTAGGAAGGGGGGGTTCTATGGCTACACCTTC.

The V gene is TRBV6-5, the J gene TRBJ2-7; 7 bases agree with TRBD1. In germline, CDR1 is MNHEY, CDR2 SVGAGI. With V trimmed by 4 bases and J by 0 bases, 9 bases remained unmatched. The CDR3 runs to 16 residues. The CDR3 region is CASSSNTGVSSYEQYF. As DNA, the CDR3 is TGTGCCAGCAGTTCCAACACAGGGGTGAGCTCCTACGAGCAGTACTTC.

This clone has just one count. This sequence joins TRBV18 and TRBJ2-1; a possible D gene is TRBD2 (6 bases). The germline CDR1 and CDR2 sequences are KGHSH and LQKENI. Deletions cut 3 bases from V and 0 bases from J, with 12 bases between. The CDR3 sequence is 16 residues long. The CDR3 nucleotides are TGTGCCAGCTCACCGTTAGCGGAGAGCTCCTACAATGAGCAGTTCTTC. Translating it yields CASSPLAESSYNEQFF.

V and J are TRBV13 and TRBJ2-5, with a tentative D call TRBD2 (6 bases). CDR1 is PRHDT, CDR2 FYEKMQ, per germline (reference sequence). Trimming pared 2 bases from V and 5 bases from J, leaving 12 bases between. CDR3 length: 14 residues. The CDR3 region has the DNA TGTGCCAGCAGCTTATCTCCAGGGAGGGAGACCCAGTACTTC. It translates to CASSLSPGRETQYF.

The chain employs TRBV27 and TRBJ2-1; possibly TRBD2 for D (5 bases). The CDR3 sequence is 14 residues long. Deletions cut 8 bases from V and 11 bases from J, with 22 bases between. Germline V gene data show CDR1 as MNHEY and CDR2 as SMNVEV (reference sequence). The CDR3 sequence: CASRKRPEGMQQFF. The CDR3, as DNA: TGTGCCAGCCGGAAGCGACCCGAGGGTATGCAGCAGTTCTTC.

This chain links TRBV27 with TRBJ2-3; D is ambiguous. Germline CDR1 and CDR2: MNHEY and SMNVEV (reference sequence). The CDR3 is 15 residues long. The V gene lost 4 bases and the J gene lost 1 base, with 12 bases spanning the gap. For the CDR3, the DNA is TGTGCCAGCAGTTCTCATACTCAGGGCACAGATACGCAGTATTTT. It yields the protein CASSSHTQGTDTQYF.

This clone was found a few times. The CDR3 DNA reads as TGTGCCAGTAGAACATCAGGGCGGTACCAAGAGACCCAGTACTTC. Its translation: CASRTSGRYQETQYF. V usage is TRBV19 and J usage is TRBJ2-5; weak D call: TRBD1 (5 bases). The germline CDR1 and CDR2 sequences are LNHDA and SQIVND (reference sequence). The CDR3 length is 15 residues. V was trimmed by 6 bases and J by 0 bases, leaving 14 bases between them.

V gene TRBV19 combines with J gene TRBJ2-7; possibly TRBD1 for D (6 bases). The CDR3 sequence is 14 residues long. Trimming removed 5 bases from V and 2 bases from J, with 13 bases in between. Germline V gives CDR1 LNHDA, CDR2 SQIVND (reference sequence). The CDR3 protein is CASSQQGEPYEQYF. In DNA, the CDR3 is TGTGCCAGTAGTCAACAGGGAGAACCCTACGAGCAGTACTTC.

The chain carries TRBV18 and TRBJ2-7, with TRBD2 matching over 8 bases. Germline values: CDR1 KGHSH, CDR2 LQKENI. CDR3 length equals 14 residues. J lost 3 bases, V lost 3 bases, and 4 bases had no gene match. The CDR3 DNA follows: TGTGCCAGCTCACCTGGCGGGGGGATCTACGAGCAGTACTTC. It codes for CASSPGGGIYEQYF.

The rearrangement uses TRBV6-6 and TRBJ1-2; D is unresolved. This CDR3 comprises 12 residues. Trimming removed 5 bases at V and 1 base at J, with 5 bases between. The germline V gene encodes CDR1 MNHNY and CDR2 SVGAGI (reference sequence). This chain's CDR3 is CASSPGNYGYTF. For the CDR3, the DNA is TGTGCCAGCAGTCCGGGTAACTATGGCTACACCTTC.

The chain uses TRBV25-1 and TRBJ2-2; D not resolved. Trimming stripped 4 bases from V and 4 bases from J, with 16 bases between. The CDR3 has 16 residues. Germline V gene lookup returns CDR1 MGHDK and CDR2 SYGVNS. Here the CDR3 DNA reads TGTGCCAGCAGTGGTGGAACCAGACTGTCCACCGGGGAGCTGTTTTTT. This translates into CASSGGTRLSTGELFF. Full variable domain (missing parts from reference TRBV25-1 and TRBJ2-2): EADIYQTPRYLVIGTGKKITLECSQTMGHDKMYWYQQDPGMELHLIHYSYGVNSTEKGDLSSESTVSRIRTEHFPLTLESARPSHTSQYLCASSGGTRLSTGELFFGEGSRLTVL.

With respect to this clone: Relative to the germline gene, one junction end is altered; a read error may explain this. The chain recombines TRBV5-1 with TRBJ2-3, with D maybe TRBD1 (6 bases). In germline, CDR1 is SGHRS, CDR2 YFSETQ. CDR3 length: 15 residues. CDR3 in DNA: TGCGCCAGCAGCTTGGTGCAGGGGAGCATAGATACGCAGTATTTT. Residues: CASSLVQGSIDTQYF.

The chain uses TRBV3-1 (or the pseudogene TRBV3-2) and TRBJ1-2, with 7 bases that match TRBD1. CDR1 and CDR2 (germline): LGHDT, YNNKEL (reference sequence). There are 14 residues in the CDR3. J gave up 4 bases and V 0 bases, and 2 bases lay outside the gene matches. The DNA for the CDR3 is TGTGCCAGCAGCCAAGATAGGACAGGCTATGGCTACACCTTC. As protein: CASSQDRTGYGYTF.

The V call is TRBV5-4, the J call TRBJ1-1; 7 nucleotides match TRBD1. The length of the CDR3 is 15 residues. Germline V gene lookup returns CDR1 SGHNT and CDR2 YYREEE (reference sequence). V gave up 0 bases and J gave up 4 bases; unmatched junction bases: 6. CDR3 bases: TGTGCCAGCAGCTTGGTTACAGGGGTTAGCACTGAAGCTTTCTTT. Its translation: CASSLVTGVSTEAFF.